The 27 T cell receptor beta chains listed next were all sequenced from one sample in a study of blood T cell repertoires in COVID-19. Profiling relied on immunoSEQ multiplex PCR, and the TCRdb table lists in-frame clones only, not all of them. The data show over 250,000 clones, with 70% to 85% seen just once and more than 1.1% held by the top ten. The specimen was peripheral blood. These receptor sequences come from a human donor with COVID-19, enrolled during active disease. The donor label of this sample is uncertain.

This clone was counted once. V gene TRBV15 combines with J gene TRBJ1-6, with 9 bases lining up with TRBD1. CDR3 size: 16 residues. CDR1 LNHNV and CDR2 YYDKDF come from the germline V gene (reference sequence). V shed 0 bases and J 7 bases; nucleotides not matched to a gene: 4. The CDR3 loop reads CATSRERDRANSPLHF. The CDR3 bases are TGTGCCACCAGCAGAGAAAGGGACAGGGCGAATTCACCCCTCCACTTT.

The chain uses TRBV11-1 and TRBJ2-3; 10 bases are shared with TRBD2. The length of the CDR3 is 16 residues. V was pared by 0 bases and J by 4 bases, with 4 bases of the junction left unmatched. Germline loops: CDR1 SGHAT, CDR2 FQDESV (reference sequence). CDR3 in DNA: TGTGCCAGCAGCTTAGCGCTAGCGGGAGAGTCAGATACGCAGTATTTT. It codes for CASSLALAGESDTQYF.

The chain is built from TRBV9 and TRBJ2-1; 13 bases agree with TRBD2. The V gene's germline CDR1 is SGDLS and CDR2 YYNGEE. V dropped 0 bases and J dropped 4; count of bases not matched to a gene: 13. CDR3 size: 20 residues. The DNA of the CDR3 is TGTGCCAGCAGCGTAGACGGACTAGCGGGAGACAGAGGGGGATACAATGAGCAGTTCTTC. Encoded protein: CASSVDGLAGDRGGYNEQFF.

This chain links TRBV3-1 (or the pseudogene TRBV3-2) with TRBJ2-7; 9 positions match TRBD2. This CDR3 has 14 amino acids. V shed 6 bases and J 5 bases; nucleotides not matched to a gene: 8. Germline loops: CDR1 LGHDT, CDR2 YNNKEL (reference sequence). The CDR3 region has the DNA TGTGCCAGCAGTCTTAGCGGGAGTATGAACGAGCAGTACTTC. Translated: CASSLSGSMNEQYF.

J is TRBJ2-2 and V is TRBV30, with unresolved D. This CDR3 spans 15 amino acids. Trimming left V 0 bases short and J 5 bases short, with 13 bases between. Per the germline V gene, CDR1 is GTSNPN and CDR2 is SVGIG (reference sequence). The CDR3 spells CAWSVRGVDTGELFF. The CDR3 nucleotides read TGTGCCTGGAGTGTACGCGGAGTTGATACCGGGGAGCTGTTTTTT.

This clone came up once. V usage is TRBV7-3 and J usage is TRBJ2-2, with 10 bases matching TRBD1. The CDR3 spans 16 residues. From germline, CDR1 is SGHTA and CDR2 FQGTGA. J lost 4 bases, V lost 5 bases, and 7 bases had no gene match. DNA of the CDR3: TGTGCCAGCAGCGTACGGACAGGGGGAAGCACCGGGGAGCTGTTTTTT. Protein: CASSVRTGGSTGELFF.

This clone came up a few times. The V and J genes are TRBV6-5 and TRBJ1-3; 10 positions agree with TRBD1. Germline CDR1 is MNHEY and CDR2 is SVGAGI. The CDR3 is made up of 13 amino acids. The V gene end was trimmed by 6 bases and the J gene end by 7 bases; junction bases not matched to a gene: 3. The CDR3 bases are TGTGCCAGCAGGAGGGGACAGGGGAACACCATATATTTT. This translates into CASRRGQGNTIYF.

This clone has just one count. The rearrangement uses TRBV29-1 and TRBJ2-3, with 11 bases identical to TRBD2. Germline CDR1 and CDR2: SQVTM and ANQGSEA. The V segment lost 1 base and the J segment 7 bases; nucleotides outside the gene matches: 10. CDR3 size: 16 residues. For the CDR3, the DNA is TGCAGCGTTGAAGGGGGGCTAGCGGGAGGTGGTTATACGCAGTATTTT. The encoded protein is CSVEGGLAGGGYTQYF.

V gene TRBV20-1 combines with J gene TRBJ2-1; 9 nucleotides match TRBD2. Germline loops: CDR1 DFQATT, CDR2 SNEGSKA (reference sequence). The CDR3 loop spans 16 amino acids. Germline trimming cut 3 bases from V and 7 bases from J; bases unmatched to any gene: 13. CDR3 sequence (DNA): TGCAGTGCTAGTTCCGATGTAGCGGGAGTCTGGAATGAGCAGTTCTTC. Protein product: CSASSDVAGVWNEQFF.

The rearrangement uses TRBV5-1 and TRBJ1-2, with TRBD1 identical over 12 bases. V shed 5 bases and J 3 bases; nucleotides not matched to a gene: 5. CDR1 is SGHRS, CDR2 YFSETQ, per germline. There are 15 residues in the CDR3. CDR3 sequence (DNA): TGCGCCAGCAGTTTTGGGACAGGGGGCGACTATGGCTACACCTTC. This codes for CASSFGTGGDYGYTF.

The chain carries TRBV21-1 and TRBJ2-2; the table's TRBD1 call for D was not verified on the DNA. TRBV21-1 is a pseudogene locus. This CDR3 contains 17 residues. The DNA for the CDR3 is TGTGCCAGCAGCCAAACAGGGGGCCCTTCGAACACCGGGGAGCTGTTTTTT. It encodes CASSQTGGPSNTGELFF.

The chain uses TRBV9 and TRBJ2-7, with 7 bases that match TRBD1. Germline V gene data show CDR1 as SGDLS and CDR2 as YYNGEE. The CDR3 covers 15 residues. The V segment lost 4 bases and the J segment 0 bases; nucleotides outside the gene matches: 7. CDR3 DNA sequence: TGTGCCAGCAGCTACGGGACAGTTCCCTCCTACGAGCAGTACTTC. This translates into CASSYGTVPSYEQYF. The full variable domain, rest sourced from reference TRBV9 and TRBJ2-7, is DSGVTQTPKHLITATGQRVTLRCSPRSGDLSVYWYQQSLDQGLQFLIQYYNGEERAKGNILERFSAQQFPDLHSELNLSSLELGDSALYFCASSYGTVPSYEQYFGPGTRLTVT.

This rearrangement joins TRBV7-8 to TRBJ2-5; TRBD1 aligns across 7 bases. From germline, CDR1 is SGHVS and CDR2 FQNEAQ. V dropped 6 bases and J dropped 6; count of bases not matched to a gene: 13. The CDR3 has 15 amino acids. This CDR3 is CASSYGQAGPQTQYF. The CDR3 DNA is TGTGCCAGCAGTTACGGACAGGCCGGGCCTCAGACCCAGTACTTC.

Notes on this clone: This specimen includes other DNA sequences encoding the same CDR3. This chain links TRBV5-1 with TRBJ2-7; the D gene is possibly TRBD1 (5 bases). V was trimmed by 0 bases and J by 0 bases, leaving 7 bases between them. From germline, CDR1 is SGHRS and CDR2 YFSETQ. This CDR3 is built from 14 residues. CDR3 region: CASSLGTSSYEQYF. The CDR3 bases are TGCGCCAGCAGCTTGGGGACAAGCTCCTACGAGCAGTACTTC.

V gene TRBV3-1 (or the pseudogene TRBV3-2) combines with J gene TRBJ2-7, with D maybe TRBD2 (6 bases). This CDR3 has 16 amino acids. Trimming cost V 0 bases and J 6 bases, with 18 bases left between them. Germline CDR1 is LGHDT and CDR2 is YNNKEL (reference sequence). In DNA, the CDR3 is TGTGCCAGCAGCCAAGAACCGACTAGGCGCTCGGGCGAGCAGTACTTC. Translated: CASSQEPTRRSGEQYF.

The CDR3 region is CASSPGLLNQPQHF. CDR3 DNA: TGTGCCAGCAGTCCCGGACTCCTCAATCAGCCCCAGCATTTT. V and J are TRBV27 and TRBJ1-5; D not resolved. Trimming removed 5 bases at V and 3 bases at J, with 11 bases between. This CDR3 comprises 14 residues. Germline assignment: CDR1 MNHEY and CDR2 SMNVEV (reference sequence).

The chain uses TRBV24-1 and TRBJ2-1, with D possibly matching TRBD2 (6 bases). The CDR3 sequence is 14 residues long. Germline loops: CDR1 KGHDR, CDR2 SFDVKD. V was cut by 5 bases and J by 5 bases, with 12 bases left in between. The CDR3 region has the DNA TGTGCCACCAGTGGTAGCGGAGGCCACAATGAGCAGTTCTTC. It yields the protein CATSGSGGHNEQFF.

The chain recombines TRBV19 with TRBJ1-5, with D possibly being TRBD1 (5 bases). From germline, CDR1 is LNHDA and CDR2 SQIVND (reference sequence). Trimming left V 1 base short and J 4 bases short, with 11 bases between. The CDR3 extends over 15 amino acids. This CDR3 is CASSIVSGGNQPQHF. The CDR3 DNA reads TGTGCCAGTAGTATAGTCTCGGGGGGGAATCAGCCCCAGCATTTT. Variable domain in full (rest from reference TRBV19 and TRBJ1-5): DGGITQSPKYLFRKEGQNVTLSCEQNLNHDAMYWYRQDPGQGLRLIYYSQIVNDFQKGDIAEGYSVSREKKESFPLTVTSAQKNPTAFYLCASSIVSGGNQPQHFGDGTRLSIL.

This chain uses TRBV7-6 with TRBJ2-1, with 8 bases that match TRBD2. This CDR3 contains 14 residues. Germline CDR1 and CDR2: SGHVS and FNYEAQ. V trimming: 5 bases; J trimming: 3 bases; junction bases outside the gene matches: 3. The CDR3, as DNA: TGTGCCAGCAGCGTCGGGGGGGGCTACAATGAGCAGTTCTTC. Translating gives CASSVGGGYNEQFF.

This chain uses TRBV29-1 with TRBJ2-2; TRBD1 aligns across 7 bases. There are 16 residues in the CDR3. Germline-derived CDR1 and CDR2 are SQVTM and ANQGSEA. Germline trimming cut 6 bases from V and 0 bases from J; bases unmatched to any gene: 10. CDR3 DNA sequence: TGCAGCGTGTCCCGACAGGGTAGGGCGAACACCGGGGAGCTGTTTTTT. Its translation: CSVSRQGRANTGELFF.

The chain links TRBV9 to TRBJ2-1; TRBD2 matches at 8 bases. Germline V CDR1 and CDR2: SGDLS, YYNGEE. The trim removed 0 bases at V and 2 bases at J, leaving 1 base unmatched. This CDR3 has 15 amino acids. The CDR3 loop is CASSVGAGAYNEQFF. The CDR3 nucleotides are TGTGCCAGCAGCGTAGGAGCGGGAGCCTACAATGAGCAGTTCTTC.

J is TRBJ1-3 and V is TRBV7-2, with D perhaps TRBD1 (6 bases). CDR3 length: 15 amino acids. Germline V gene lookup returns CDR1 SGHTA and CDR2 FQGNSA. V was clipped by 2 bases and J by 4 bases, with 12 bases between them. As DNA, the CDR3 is TGTGCCAGCAGCTTAAGCGGCAGGGGAGGAAACACCATATATTTT. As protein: CASSLSGRGGNTIYF.

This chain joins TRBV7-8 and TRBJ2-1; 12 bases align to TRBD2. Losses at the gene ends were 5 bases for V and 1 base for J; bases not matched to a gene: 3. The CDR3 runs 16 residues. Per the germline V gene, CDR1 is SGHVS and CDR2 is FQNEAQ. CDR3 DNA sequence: TGTGCCAGCAGCACAGGGACTAGCGGGTCCTACAATGAGCAGTTCTTC. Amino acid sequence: CASSTGTSGSYNEQFF. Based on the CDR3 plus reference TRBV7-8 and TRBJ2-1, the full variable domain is GAGVSQSPRYKVAKRGQDVALRCDPISGHVSLFWYQQALGQGPEFLTYFQNEAQLDKSGLPSDRFFAERPEGSVSTLKIQRTQQEDSAVYLCASSTGTSGSYNEQFFGPGTRLTVL.

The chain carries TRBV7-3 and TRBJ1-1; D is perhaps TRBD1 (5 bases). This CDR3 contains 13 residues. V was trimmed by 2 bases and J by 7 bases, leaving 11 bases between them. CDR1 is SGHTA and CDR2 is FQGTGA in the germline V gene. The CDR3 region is CASSLDPGGEAFF. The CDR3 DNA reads TGTGCCAGCAGCTTAGACCCCGGGGGTGAAGCTTTCTTT.

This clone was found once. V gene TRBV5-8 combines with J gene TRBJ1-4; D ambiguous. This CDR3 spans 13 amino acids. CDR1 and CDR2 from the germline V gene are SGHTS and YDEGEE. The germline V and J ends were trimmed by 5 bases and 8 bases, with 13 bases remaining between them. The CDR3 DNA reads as TGTGCCAGCAGGTGGCAGCCGGAGGAAAAACTGTTTTTT. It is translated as CASRWQPEEKLFF.

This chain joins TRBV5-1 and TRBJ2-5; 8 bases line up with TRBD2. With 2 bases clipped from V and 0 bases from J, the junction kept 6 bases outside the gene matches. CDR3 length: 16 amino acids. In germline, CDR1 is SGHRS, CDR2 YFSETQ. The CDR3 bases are TGCGCCAGCAGCTTTGACACGGGACTAGACCAAGAGACCCAGTACTTC. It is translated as CASSFDTGLDQETQYF.

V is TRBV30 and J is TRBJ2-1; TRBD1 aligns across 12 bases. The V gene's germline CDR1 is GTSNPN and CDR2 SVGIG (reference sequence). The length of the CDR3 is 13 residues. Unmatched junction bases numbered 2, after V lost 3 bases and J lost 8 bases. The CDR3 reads CAWRGTGGDEQFF. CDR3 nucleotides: TGTGCCTGGAGGGGGACAGGGGGCGATGAGCAGTTCTTC.